The 16 T cell receptor beta chains listed next were all sequenced from one sample in a study of Ad26.COV2.S vaccination and SARS-CoV-2 variants. Treatment indicated: around 19 received Ad26.COV2.S at low or high dose, single or two shots; 5 received placebo; per-sample allocation not given. Material that was analyzed had been drawn on day 63 after the first vaccine or placebo injection. Only in-frame clones appear in the TCRdb table, and some are missing; sequencing was by immunoSEQ multiplex PCR. The sample lists hundreds of thousands of clones, around 87% occurring once. The starting material was peripheral blood, obtained in a trial of Ad26.COV2.S vaccine versus placebo. The source is a person aged 18-65 years who received the Ad26.COV2.S COVID-19 vaccine or a placebo.

This chain joins TRBV4-1 and TRBJ2-7; D possibly matches TRBD1 or TRBD2 (5 bases each). CDR1 and CDR2 (germline): MGHRA, YSYEKL. This CDR3 region has 16 residues. The V and J ends lost 4 bases and 5 bases respectively, with 21 bases between them. The CDR3 here is CASSPSGVSGPDEQYF. The CDR3 DNA is TGCGCCAGCAGCCCCTCCGGGGTGTCGGGGCCGGACGAGCAGTACTTC.

This sequence joins TRBV18 and TRBJ2-7, with 12 bases fitting TRBD2. Trimming cost V 6 bases and J 0 bases; bases outside gene matches: 15. The CDR3 totals 19 residues. The germline V gene encodes CDR1 KGHSH and CDR2 LQKENI. This chain's CDR3 is CASSAAPSGGVAVSYEQYF. CDR3 bases: TGTGCCAGCTCCGCAGCCCCTAGCGGGGGGGTAGCTGTCTCCTACGAGCAGTACTTC.

The V gene is TRBV15, the J gene TRBJ2-1, with TRBD1 matching 7 bases. CDR3 length: 16 residues. Unmatched junction bases numbered 6, after V lost 0 bases and J lost 4 bases. CDR1 is LNHNV and CDR2 is YYDKDF in the germline V gene (reference sequence). The CDR3, as DNA: TGTGCCACCAGCAGAGAGGGGACAGTGTTTTACAATGAGCAGTTCTTC. Translating it yields CATSREGTVFYNEQFF.

This sequence joins TRBV7-6 and TRBJ2-7, with TRBD2 matching over 8 bases. The germline V gene has CDR1 SGHVS and CDR2 FNYEAQ. This CDR3 region has 14 residues. V was clipped by 5 bases and J by 5 bases; unmatched bases: 8. The CDR3 DNA reads TGTGCCAGCAGCCTCCGGGGGGGTAGGAACGAGCAGTACTTC. Its translation: CASSLRGGRNEQYF.

The rearrangement joins TRBV12-5 to TRBJ2-1; possible D gene TRBD1, 5 bases. Germline-derived CDR1 and CDR2 are LGHNT and FRNRAP. Trimming shortened V by 2 bases and J by 4 bases, and 18 bases separated the two germline ends. CDR3 size: 17 residues. The CDR3 DNA reads as TGTGCTAGTGGTTTGTTTCCCCGGCAGGGAAAGTACAATGAGCAGTTCTTC. Translated: CASGLFPRQGKYNEQFF. The full variable domain, in which reference TRBV12-5 and TRBJ2-1 provide the parts outside the CDR3, is DARVTQTPRHKVTEMGQEVTMRCQPILGHNTVFWYRQTMMQGLELLAYFRNRAPLDDSGMPKDRFSAEMPDATLATLKIQPSEPRDSAVYFCASGLFPRQGKYNEQFFGPGTRLTVL.

The chain uses TRBV13 and TRBJ2-3; the match to TRBD1 covers 9 bases. Germline assignment: CDR1 PRHDT and CDR2 FYEKMQ (reference sequence). The CDR3 sequence is 20 residues long. V was pared by 1 base and J by 3 bases, with 17 bases of the junction left unmatched. The CDR3 DNA is TGTGCCAGCAGCTTAGAGTGGGGGAGGGACAGGGCAGTTTTAACAGATACGCAGTATTTT. This gives the protein CASSLEWGRDRAVLTDTQYF.

The genes are TRBV7-2 and TRBJ2-3, with TRBD2 matching over 8 bases. CDR3 length: 14 amino acids. The J segment lost 6 bases and the V segment lost 1 base, leaving 3 bases of the junction unmatched. Germline V lookup: CDR1 SGHTA, CDR2 FQGNSA. The CDR3 nucleotides read TGTGCCAGCAGCTTAGGACTAGCGATGGATACGCAGTATTTT. Translated, it gives CASSLGLAMDTQYF.

This chain links TRBV15 with TRBJ1-5, with TRBD1 matching 8 bases. Germline trimming cut 2 bases from V and 6 bases from J; bases unmatched to any gene: 6. This CDR3 region has 15 residues. Germline CDR1 is LNHNV and CDR2 is YYDKDF (reference sequence). The CDR3 spells CATSRHTGGSQPQHF. Here the CDR3 DNA reads TGTGCCACCAGCAGACACACAGGGGGAAGTCAGCCCCAGCATTTT.

The V and J genes are TRBV7-6 and TRBJ1-4; 7 bases agree with TRBD1. Germline loops: CDR1 SGHVS, CDR2 FNYEAQ. V lost 1 base to trimming and J lost 3 bases; unmatched junction nucleotides: 5. The CDR3 is made up of 16 amino acids. The CDR3 DNA reads TGTGCCAGCAGCTTAGTACAGGGGACAGCTAATGAAAAACTGTTTTTT. Protein: CASSLVQGTANEKLFF.

Worth noting for this clone: The sample holds other DNA sequences that translate to the same CDR3. The chain has TRBV7-3 and TRBJ2-1; D remains unclear. Per the germline V gene, CDR1 is SGHTA and CDR2 is FQGTGA. V lost 0 bases and J 5 bases, leaving 2 bases between the germline ends. CDR3 length equals 12 residues. This chain's CDR3 is CASSLTNNEQFF. The CDR3 bases are TGTGCCAGCAGCTTAACCAACAATGAGCAGTTCTTC.

The chain carries TRBV25-1 and TRBJ2-2; D is possibly TRBD1 or TRBD2 (6 bases each). Germline CDR1 is MGHDK and CDR2 is SYGVNS. Trimming removed 2 bases at V and 5 bases at J, with 12 bases between. The CDR3 has 15 amino acids. CDR3 amino acids: CASSEGTGRTGELFF. The CDR3 nucleotides are TGTGCCAGCAGTGAAGGAACAGGGAGGACCGGGGAGCTGTTTTTT.

The DNA for the CDR3 is TGTGCCAGCAGCTTCATACAGGGGTGGGAAGAGACCCAGTACTTC. Translated: CASSFIQGWEETQYF. The V gene is TRBV7-2, the J gene TRBJ2-5; 7 bases are shared with TRBD1. After removal of 3 bases from V and 3 bases from J, the junction contained 7 bases not matched to a gene. CDR3 length: 15 amino acids. Germline CDR1 reads SGHTA; CDR2 reads FQGNSA.

This chain joins TRBV3-1 (or the pseudogene TRBV3-2) and TRBJ1-2; the D is unclear. The CDR3 length is 13 residues. V was cut by 4 bases and J by 0 bases, with 6 bases left in between. The germline V gene encodes CDR1 LGHDT and CDR2 YNNKEL (reference sequence). The CDR3 DNA reads as TGTGCCAGCAGCCCTAACTCTAACTATGGCTACACCTTC. Its translation is CASSPNSNYGYTF.

The gene calls are TRBV6-5 and TRBJ2-7; 10 bases line up with TRBD1. After removal of 5 bases from V and 5 bases from J, the junction contained 6 bases not matched to a gene. Germline V CDR1 and CDR2: MNHEY, SVGAGI. The CDR3 has 14 residues. Here the CDR3 reads CASSTPGQGNEQYF. The CDR3 DNA reads TGTGCCAGCAGTACACCGGGACAGGGGAACGAGCAGTACTTC.

This sequence joins TRBV12-3 or TRBV12-4 and TRBJ1-2; TRBD1 aligns across 8 bases. After removal of 4 bases from V and 6 bases from J, the junction contained 4 bases not matched to a gene. The CDR3 totals 13 residues. As DNA, the CDR3 is TGTGCCAGCAGTTCAACAGGGGGAGATGGCTACACCTTC. It translates to CASSSTGGDGYTF.

The gene calls are TRBV6-2 or TRBV6-3 and TRBJ2-5; 8 nucleotides line up with TRBD1. Germline trimming cut 5 bases from V and 5 bases from J; bases unmatched to any gene: 4. The CDR3 extends over 13 amino acids. The germline CDR1 and CDR2 sequences are MNHEY and SVGEGT. This chain's CDR3 is CASSQTGVETQYF. The CDR3 DNA reads TGTGCCAGCAGTCAGACAGGGGTCGAGACCCAGTACTTC.